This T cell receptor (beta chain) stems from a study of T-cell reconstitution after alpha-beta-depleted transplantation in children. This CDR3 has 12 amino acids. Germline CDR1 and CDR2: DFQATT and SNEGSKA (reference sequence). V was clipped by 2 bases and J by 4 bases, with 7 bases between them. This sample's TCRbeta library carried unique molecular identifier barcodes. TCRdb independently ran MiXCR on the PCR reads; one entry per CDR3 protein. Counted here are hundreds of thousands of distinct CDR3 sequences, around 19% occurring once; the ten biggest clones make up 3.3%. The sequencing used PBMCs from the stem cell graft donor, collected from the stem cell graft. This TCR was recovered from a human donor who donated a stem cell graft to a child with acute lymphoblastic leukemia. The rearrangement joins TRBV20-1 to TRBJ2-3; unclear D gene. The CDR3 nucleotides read TGCAGTGCTAGACCTGGTGCAGATACGCAGTATTTT. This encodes CSARPGADTQYF.